The entry below gives a single T cell receptor beta chain sequence along with its context. What it recognizes is unknown. The sample belongs to a study of cytomegalovirus exposure and HLA in healthy donors. Donors likely had unrecorded immune exposures despite being nominally healthy when sampled. CDR1 and CDR2 (germline): SGHAT, FQNNGV. Trimming removed 4 bases from V and 0 bases from J; junction bases left unmatched: 9. The CDR3 length is 18 residues. The study's findings and limits: In a later analysis, at a false discovery rate of 0.05, over 15,000 TCR beta sequences matched HLA alleles. The number of N-insertions in an Asian-associated ancestry cluster was reportedly below the approximately 700-donor mean in a later analysis. A later analysis found TCR association rates differed by HLA locus, highest for DRB1 and lowest for HLA-C.

Primers for the PCR totalled 60 Vbeta and 13 Jbeta. Method: immunoSEQ multiplex PCR; TCRdb's copy keeps in-frame clones and lacks some. The table has approximately 260,000 clones, approximately 84% seen once. The sequence derives from a woman in her 40s in good health and CMV-seropositive. J is TRBJ2-7 and V is TRBV11-2; 13 bases are shared with TRBD2. The sequenced sample consisted of PBMCs. For the CDR3, the DNA is TGTGCCAGCAGCTCCCGGGGACTAGCGGGGATACACTCCTACGAGCAGTACTTC. Protein: CASSSRGLAGIHSYEQYF.